This is a list of T cell receptor beta chains from one sample in a study of PD-1 blockade in classical Hodgkin lymphoma. Profiling relied on immunoSEQ multiplex PCR, and the TCRdb table lists in-frame clones only, not all of them. This table has around 99,000 clones, around 81% appearing once. Sample: peripheral blood mononuclear cells (PBMCs), taken before the second cycle of nivolumab. The source of these receptors is a human donor with classical Hodgkin lymphoma. Both conserved end residues are part of each CDR3. A D gene is named only where the DNA matches it firmly. Clone size is not always given. Where it is, it says once, few, many or a class for expanded clones.

j_gene | abundance | v_gene | d_gene | CDR3nt | CDR3aa
TRBJ1-5 | - | TRBV7-9 | - | TGTGCCAGCAGCGAGGTGGGGCAGCCCCAGCATTTT | CASSEVGQPQHF
TRBJ1-2 | - | TRBV5-1 | - | TGCGCCAGCAGCTTGTTCCTCGGCTACACCTTC | CASSLFLGYTF
TRBJ1-4 | once | TRBV28 | TRBD1 | TGTGCCAGCAGTTTGTTAGGGGGCGTTGGTGAAAAACTGTTTTTT | CASSLLGGVGEKLFF
TRBJ2-1 | - | TRBV7-3 | TRBD2 | TGTGCCAGCAGCTTGGGAGGGGTTGAAAATGAGCAGTTCTTC | CASSLGGVENEQFF
TRBJ1-2 | - | TRBV19 | - | TGTGCCAGTAGTAGGGCCTCGTTGGGGACGAACTATGGCTACACCTTC | CASSRASLGTNYGYTF
TRBJ1-1 | - | TRBV9 | TRBD1 | TGTGCCAGCAGCGTAGAGGCTCGACAGGGGATTGGGGTGAACACTGAAGCTTTCTTT | CASSVEARQGIGVNTEAFF
TRBJ2-1 | few | TRBV9 | TRBD2 | TGTGCCAGCAGCGTAGGGGCGGGAGGCTCTCATGAGCAGTTCTTC | CASSVGAGGSHEQFF
TRBJ2-3 | - | TRBV9 | TRBD2 | TGTGCCAGCAGCCCCAGCGGGATCGGGACTACGCAGTATTTT | CASSPSGIGTTQYF
TRBJ2-2 | - | TRBV11-2 | TRBD2 | TGTGCCAGCAGAAAGCGGGAGTACACCGGGGAGCTGTTTTTT | CASRKREYTGELFF
TRBJ2-3 | - | TRBV27 | - | TGTGCCAGCAGCCGGGGGTCGGGACTTCTCACAGATACGCAGTATTTT | CASSRGSGLLTDTQYF
TRBJ2-5 | - | TRBV7-2 | TRBD1 | TGTGCCAGCAGCTCTGGGACAGAAGAGACCCAGTACTTC | CASSSGTEETQYF
TRBJ1-2 | few | TRBV4-1 | - | TGCGCCAGCAGCCAAGTACCGGGCCCTCGGTTTGGCTACACCTTC | CASSQVPGPRFGYTF
TRBJ1-4 | - | TRBV14 | - | TGTGCCAGCAGCCAAGTACTGGGCCCTAAACTGTTTTTT | CASSQVLGPKLFF
TRBJ1-2 | - | TRBV18 | - | TGTGCCAGCTCACCAACGGCAGGGAGAGGGGATGGCTACACCTTC | CASSPTAGRGDGYTF
TRBJ1-1 | - | TRBV4-1 | - | TGCGCCAGCAGCAACATAAACACTGAAGCTTTCTTT | CASSNINTEAFF
TRBJ2-2 | - | TRBV28 | - | TGTGCCAGCAGTCCCCCGGGTCTGGGGCCGACGAACACCGGGGAGCTGTTTTTT | CASSPPGLGPTNTGELFF
TRBJ2-7 | - | TRBV7-8 | - | TGTGCCAGCAGCTTAGAGTACGAGCAGTACTTC | CASSLEYEQYF
TRBJ2-5 | - | TRBV18 | - | TGTGCCAGCTCACCCGGACAGCAAGAGACCCAGTACTTC | CASSPGQQETQYF
TRBJ2-5 | - | TRBV5-1 | - | TGCGCCAGCAGCTTGGGCCCCTATCCAGGGGGGGAGACCCAGTACTTC | CASSLGPYPGGETQYF
TRBJ2-5 | few | TRBV5-1 | - | TGCGCCAGCAGCCCTCGACCCCTGAGCGGCCGAGCTGCCCAAGAGACCCAGTACTTC | CASSPRPLSGRAAQETQYF
TRBJ1-5 | - | TRBV7-2 | - | TGTGCCAGCAGCTTAGGCCCCAGACAGCCCCAGCATTTT | CASSLGPRQPQHF
TRBJ2-1 | - | TRBV5-6 | - | TGTGCCAGCAGCGCCAGACAGCCCTCCTACAATGAGCAGTTCTTC | CASSARQPSYNEQFF
TRBJ1-2 | - | TRBV30 | TRBD1 | TGTGCCTGGAGGCCGCGAGACAGGGGCGCTAACTATGGCTACACCTTC | CAWRPRDRGANYGYTF
TRBJ2-3 | few | TRBV7-2 | - | TGTGCCAGCAGCCTAGGGCCGGCTACCACGCAGTATTTT | CASSLGPATTQYF
TRBJ2-2 | - | TRBV6-1 | TRBD1 | TGTGCCAGCAGTGAGCAGACAGGGCGGAACACCGGGGAGCTGTTTTTT | CASSEQTGRNTGELFF
TRBJ1-1 | once | TRBV11-2 | - | TGTGCCAGCAGCTTATCTTCAGGGATCACTGAAGCTTTCTTT | CASSLSSGITEAFF
TRBJ2-5 | - | TRBV15 | TRBD2 | TGTGCCACCAGCAGGGTTATAACTCTCCCAGCGGGAGGTCAAGAGACCCAGTACTTC | CATSRVITLPAGGQETQYF
TRBJ2-7 | medium-sized | TRBV5-4 | TRBD2 | TGTGCCAGCAGCTATAGCGGGGACTCCTACGAGCAGTACTTC | CASSYSGDSYEQYF
TRBJ2-7 | - | TRBV6-5 | - | TGTGCCAGCAGTTACGACCCTTCGTCAGGTCAGGACGAGCAGTACTTC | CASSYDPSSGQDEQYF
TRBJ2-7 | - | TRBV7-2 | TRBD1 | TGTGCCAGCAGCCGACGACAGGGGGGCTACGAGCAGTACTTC | CASSRRQGGYEQYF
TRBJ2-7 | - | TRBV15 | TRBD2 | TGTGCCACCAGCAGGGGACTAGCGGTATCCTACGAGCAGTACTTC | CATSRGLAVSYEQYF
TRBJ2-2 | - | TRBV7-4 | - | TGTGCCAGCAGTTGCGAGCTGTTTTTT | CASSCELFF
TRBJ1-3 | - | TRBV7-9 | - | TGTGCCAGCAGCTTAGGTTTCTCTGGAAACACCATATATTTT | CASSLGFSGNTIYF
TRBJ1-1 | - | TRBV10-3 | TRBD1 | TGTGCCATCAGGAGAGGACAGGCAGTGGACACTGAAGCTTTCTTT | CAIRRGQAVDTEAFF
TRBJ1-2 | - | TRBV7-6 | - | TGTGCCAGCAGCTTCCTGGAATCCAACTATGGCTACACCTTC | CASSFLESNYGYTF
TRBJ2-2 | - | TRBV5-1 | TRBD2 | TGCGCCAGCAGCTCACCGGGACTAGAGGGCACCGGGGAGCTGTTTTTT | CASSSPGLEGTGELFF
TRBJ2-7 | - | TRBV7-8 | - | TGTGCCAGCAGCTTAGTCACAGATAGAGAGCAGTACTTC | CASSLVTDREQYF
TRBJ1-1 | - | TRBV28 | - | TGTGCCAGCAGTTCCGCCGGGGGCTTGTACACTGAAGCTTTCTTT | CASSSAGGLYTEAFF
TRBJ2-2 | - | TRBV7-3 | - | TGTGCCAGCAGCTTAGGGGGCGGGCGTACCGGGGAGCTGTTTTTT | CASSLGGGRTGELFF
TRBJ2-3 | - | TRBV7-9 | TRBD2 | TGTGCCAGCAGCCCACTAGCGGGAGGGTCCACAGATACGCAGTATTTT | CASSPLAGGSTDTQYF
TRBJ2-7 | - | TRBV12-5 | TRBD1 | TGTGCTAGTGGTTTACAAAGACAGGGCCTCTCCTACGAGCAGTACTTC | CASGLQRQGLSYEQYF
TRBJ1-1 | - | TRBV6-5 | TRBD1 | TGTGCCAGCACGCGAACAGGGGTTGGAACTGAAGCTTTCTTT | CASTRTGVGTEAFF
TRBJ2-7 | - | TRBV9 | - | TGTGCCAGCAGCGTAGCTGGGGGTGCCCCCTACGAGCAGTACTTC | CASSVAGGAPYEQYF